These 24 T cell receptor beta chains were sequenced from one sample in a study of T cells after yellow fever vaccination. MiXCR, run by TCRdb on the 5' RACE reads, gives a single entry per CDR3 protein. The top ten hold about 0.85% of the sample, which has about 240,000 distinct CDR3 sequences, 6% to 7.5% seen once. This material consisted of CD4+ T cells sorted from PBMCs, taken 15 days after the yellow fever booster vaccination. The receptors come from a man under 40 who received the YFV17D yellow fever vaccine.

This chain connects TRBV7-2 to TRBJ2-2; TRBD1 is a possible D gene (6 bases). This CDR3 comprises 14 residues. Per the germline V gene, CDR1 is SGHTA and CDR2 is FQGNSA. V was shortened by 4 bases and J by 7 bases, with 13 bases between the two germline ends. CDR3 region: CASSYQGSDGELFF. DNA of the CDR3: TGTGCCAGCAGCTATCAGGGGAGCGACGGGGAGCTGTTTTTT.

This clonotype has at least ten counts. The rearrangement uses TRBV21-1 and TRBJ2-7; the table assigns TRBD2, which was not confirmed against the DNA. TRBV21-1 is noted as a pseudogene. There are 20 residues in the CDR3. The CDR3 here is CASSKACGTFRLADLYEQYF. As DNA, the CDR3 is TGTGCCAGCAGCAAAGCTTGCGGGACTTTTAGACTAGCGGACCTCTACGAGCAGTACTTC.

This clonotype came up a few times. The chain has TRBV19 and TRBJ1-4; D might be TRBD1 (5 bases). Germline V gene data show CDR1 as LNHDA and CDR2 as SQIVND (reference sequence). The CDR3 extends over 16 amino acids. Trimming cost V 6 bases and J 0 bases, with 14 bases left between them. For the CDR3, the DNA is TGTGCCAGTAGGGGGCTGCGGAATGCAACTAATGAAAAACTGTTTTTT. This codes for CASRGLRNATNEKLFF.

This clonotype was detected a few times. The genes are TRBV7-2 and TRBJ2-5, with D hard to call. This CDR3 spans 16 amino acids. Trimming left V 4 bases short and J 5 bases short, with 20 bases between. Germline V gene sequence: CDR1 SGHTA, CDR2 FQGNSA. CDR3: CASSSHTVQRSETQYF. CDR3 coding DNA: TGTGCCAGCAGCTCCCACACCGTCCAGCGTTCGGAGACCCAGTACTTC.

The table lists this clonotype with many counts. CDR3 sequence (DNA): TGTGCCACCAGTGACAGAAACAGGTTAGGAGAGACCCAGTACTTC. Its translation is CATSDRNRLGETQYF. This chain joins TRBV24-1 and TRBJ2-5; a weak D match, TRBD1 (5 bases). With 4 bases removed from V and 4 bases from J, the gap between germline ends came to 15 bases. Germline V CDR1 and CDR2: KGHDR, SFDVKD. This CDR3 has 15 residues.

This clonotype showed up just a few times. This chain connects TRBV20-1 to TRBJ2-5; 7 bases align to TRBD2. The CDR3 has 13 amino acids. The germline V gene encodes CDR1 DFQATT and CDR2 SNEGSKA (reference sequence). The trim removed 5 bases at V and 3 bases at J, leaving 6 bases unmatched. The CDR3 region has the DNA TGCAGTGCTCCTAGCGGAACAAAAGAGACCCAGTACTTC. As protein: CSAPSGTKETQYF.

The chain uses TRBV6-2 or TRBV6-3 and TRBJ2-7; possibly TRBD2 for D (5 bases). In germline, CDR1 is MNHEY, CDR2 SVGEGT. Trimming pared 6 bases from V and 2 bases from J, leaving 17 bases between. The CDR3 extends over 15 amino acids. The CDR3 nucleotides read TGTGCCAGCAGCCGATCCGGACTCAACCCCTACGAGCAGTACTTC. Protein product: CASSRSGLNPYEQYF.

In its sample, this clonotype was seen a few times. The gene calls are TRBV20-1 and TRBJ1-4; D gene ambiguous. This CDR3 region has 13 residues. The germline CDR1 and CDR2 sequences are DFQATT and SNEGSKA (reference sequence). V lost 6 bases, J lost 13 bases, and 21 bases lay in between. The CDR3 loop is CSATRTQNEGLFF. The DNA of the CDR3 is TGCAGTGCCACTCGGACCCAGAATGAAGGACTGTTTTTT.

J is TRBJ1-5 and V is TRBV18, with D maybe TRBD1 (5 bases). This CDR3 is 14 amino acids long. Between the trimmed V and J ends, which lost 4 bases and 6 bases, there was a span of 13 bases. Germline-derived CDR1 and CDR2 are KGHSH and LQKENI. CDR3 residues: CASSLRGEGQPQHF. The CDR3 DNA reads as TGTGCCAGCTCACTCCGGGGGGAGGGTCAGCCCCAGCATTTT. The whole variable domain, remainder taken from reference TRBV18 and TRBJ1-5, is NAGVMQNPRHLVRRRGQEARLRCSPMKGHSHVYWYRQLPEEGLKFMVYLQKENIIDESGMPKERFSAEFPKEGPSILRIQQVVRGDSAAYFCASSLRGEGQPQHFGDGTRLSIL.

Only a few counts were recorded for this clonotype. V usage is TRBV10-3 and J usage is TRBJ2-3; maybe TRBD1 (6 bases). Germline values: CDR1 ENHRY, CDR2 SYGVKD. The CDR3 runs 13 residues. The V end was cut by 3 bases, the J end by 3 bases, with 7 bases between. The CDR3 sequence: CAISEQGTDTQYF. CDR3 nucleotide sequence: TGTGCCATCAGTGAACAGGGAACAGATACGCAGTATTTT.

The rearrangement uses TRBV7-2 and TRBJ2-5; D could derive from TRBD1 or TRBD2 (5 bases each). CDR1 SGHTA and CDR2 FQGNSA come from the germline V gene. The CDR3 totals 15 residues. Trimming shortened V by 5 bases and J by 5 bases, and 18 bases separated the two germline ends. CDR3 region: CASSPARGTRETQYF. The CDR3 DNA reads as TGTGCCAGCAGCCCAGCGCGTGGGACCAGGGAGACCCAGTACTTC.

This clonotype was detected a few times. The V and J genes are TRBV2 and TRBJ2-3; maybe TRBD2 (5 bases). Trimming took off 6 bases at V and 6 bases at J, with 13 bases between the two ends. CDR1 and CDR2 from the germline V gene are SNHLY and FYNNEI. The length of the CDR3 is 13 residues. The CDR3 coding sequence is TGTGCCAGCAGACGAGGGCCTGCGGATACGCAGTATTTT. This codes for CASRRGPADTQYF.

This clonotype came up a few times. CDR3 in DNA: TGTGCCAGCAGCGTCGGGGGGGGGGTTACAGATACGCAGTATTTT. Encoded protein: CASSVGGGVTDTQYF. The chain combines TRBV7-2 with TRBJ2-3; TRBD2 matches 8 bases. This CDR3 spans 15 amino acids. The germline V gene encodes CDR1 SGHTA and CDR2 FQGNSA. The J segment lost 3 bases and the V segment lost 5 bases, leaving 7 bases of the junction unmatched.

A note on this clonotype: One junction end disagrees with the germline gene, perhaps due to a read error. The genes are TRBV24-1 and TRBJ2-1, with 8 nucleotides matching TRBD2. Germline V gene data show CDR1 as KGHDR and CDR2 as SFDVKD. The CDR3 loop spans 16 amino acids. The CDR3: CDTSDSLADKYNEQFF. The CDR3 DNA follows: TGTGACACCAGTGATTCACTAGCGGACAAATACAATGAGCAGTTCTTC.

The CDR3 loop reads CAIKEGGVGTSGGVYNEQFF. The CDR3 bases are TGTGCCATCAAGGAAGGGGGGGTGGGGACTAGCGGAGGGGTCTACAATGAGCAGTTCTTC. J is TRBJ2-1 and V is TRBV10-3, with 11 bases that match TRBD2. Germline values: CDR1 ENHRY, CDR2 SYGVKD. The CDR3 extends over 20 amino acids. Trimming at V came to 7 bases and at J to 3 bases, leaving 20 bases not matched to a gene.

This clonotype was seen repeatedly, ten times or more. The chain employs TRBV6-5 and TRBJ2-5; TRBD2 might be the D (5 bases). Germline assignment: CDR1 MNHEY and CDR2 SVGAGI. V lost 5 bases, J lost 12 bases, and 13 bases lay in between. The CDR3 contains 11 residues. The CDR3 nucleotides are TGTGCCAGCAGTCACGCGGGTCGGGAGTACTTC. The encoded protein is CASSHAGREYF.

The V and J genes are TRBV4-1 and TRBJ2-3; 10 nucleotides match TRBD2. Germline CDR1 MGHRA, CDR2 YSYEKL. This CDR3 is built from 16 residues. Trimming at V came to 0 bases and at J to 5 bases, leaving 5 bases not matched to a gene. Here the CDR3 reads CASSQDGLAGVDTQYF. Written as DNA, the CDR3 is TGCGCCAGCAGCCAAGATGGGCTAGCGGGAGTAGATACGCAGTATTTT.

The chain carries TRBV10-2 and TRBJ1-3, with TRBD1 as a possible D gene (5 bases). The CDR3 sequence is 15 residues long. Germline CDR1 reads WSHSY; CDR2 reads SAAADI. Deletions cut 4 bases from V and 4 bases from J, with 14 bases between. The CDR3 loop reads CASSVAGAAGNTIYF. For the CDR3, the DNA is TGCGCCAGCAGTGTGGCCGGGGCTGCGGGAAACACCATATATTTT.

This clonotype was observed at least ten times. The chain links TRBV12-3 or TRBV12-4 to TRBJ1-5, with 8 bases lining up with TRBD1. V dropped 5 bases and J dropped 0; count of bases not matched to a gene: 3. The CDR3 sequence is 15 residues long. This CDR3 reads CASSTGQGSNQPQHF. The CDR3 coding sequence is TGTGCCAGCAGTACCGGACAGGGTAGCAATCAGCCCCAGCATTTT.

The genes are TRBV29-1 and TRBJ2-5; possible D gene TRBD2, 7 bases. The CDR3 consists of 15 residues. Trimming took off 8 bases at V and 4 bases at J, with 23 bases between the two ends. Germline lookup yields CDR1 SQVTM and CDR2 ANQGSEA. CDR3 sequence (DNA): TGCAGCCATATATTTACGGGGGGCTGGGGAGAGACCCAGTACTTC. Its translation: CSHIFTGGWGETQYF.

The chain carries TRBV5-4 and TRBJ2-3; D possibly corresponds to TRBD2 (6 bases). This CDR3 is built from 13 residues. Germline assignment: CDR1 SGHNT and CDR2 YYREEE (reference sequence). V gave up 7 bases and J gave up 2 bases, with 11 bases separating them. The CDR3 sequence is CASQGGITDTQYF. The CDR3 DNA is TGTGCCAGCCAGGGCGGGATCACAGATACGCAGTATTTT.

V is TRBV20-1 and J is TRBJ2-5; D assignment may be TRBD1 or TRBD2 (5 bases each). This CDR3 is 13 amino acids long. Trimming pared 7 bases from V and 2 bases from J, leaving 14 bases between. Germline V gene data show CDR1 as DFQATT and CDR2 as SNEGSKA (reference sequence). This chain's CDR3 is CSEWDPRQETQYF. For the CDR3, the DNA is TGCAGTGAATGGGACCCCCGGCAAGAGACCCAGTACTTC.

The chain has TRBV3-1 and TRBJ1-4; TRBD1 might be the D (5 bases). CDR1 LGHDT and CDR2 YNNKEL come from the germline V gene (reference sequence). There are 15 residues in the CDR3. V gave up 7 bases and J gave up 4 bases, with 16 bases separating them. The CDR3, as DNA: TGTGCCAGCAACTCGGGACCGAGTCTTAATGAAAAACTGTTTTTT. It encodes CASNSGPSLNEKLFF.

V is TRBV29-1 and J is TRBJ1-1, with 7 bases lining up with TRBD1. The ends lost 4 bases at V and 0 bases at J; junction bases unmatched: 5. Germline CDR1 is SQVTM and CDR2 is ANQGSEA. This CDR3 is 14 amino acids long. Here the CDR3 reads CSVGLRGLNTEAFF. In nucleotides, the CDR3 is TGCAGCGTTGGGCTCAGGGGGTTGAACACTGAAGCTTTCTTT.